This T cell receptor (beta chain) was found in a study of long-term antiretroviral therapy in people with HIV. Study results and limitations: Subsequent to ART, diversity was augmented yet persisted below that of transplant donor controls. No data on ART adherence, viral resistance or therapy changes. The repertoire was dominated at all time points by clones expanded before ART.

Germline CDR1 is SEHNR and CDR2 is FQNEAQ (reference sequence). The CDR3 length is 17 residues. The ends were cut back, 1 base at V and 1 base at J, with 14 bases in the middle. Version v3.0 of the immunoSEQ assay was performed at survey level. Samples were sequenced targeting about 35,000-50,000 T-cell genomes each. This table comes from immunoSEQ multiplex PCR, and its TCRdb copy is limited to in-frame clones, with some not included. The repertoire has about 50,000 clones, around 84% of them found once; the top ten carry around 3.2%. Note on this clone: The antigen remains undetermined.

The source is a woman between 18 and 29 years old with HIV. This material consisted of unsorted PBMCs, taken 0.8 years after starting antiretroviral therapy. The rearrangement uses TRBV7-9 and TRBJ1-5; D may be TRBD1 (5 bases). CDR3 in DNA: TGTGCCAGCAGCTTAGGGGGCGGGGATCGGAGCAATCAGCCCCAGCATTTT. It is translated as CASSLGGGDRSNQPQHF.